The 5 T cell receptor beta chains listed next were all sequenced from one sample in a study of CXCR3-negative and CXCR3-positive naive CD8 T cells. Findings of the study overall: The TRB CDR3s that CXCR3-positive naive cells carried were more hydrophobic than those of CXCR3-negative naive cells.

The method, 5' RACE with UMI labels, was used to prepare the TRB cDNA libraries. TCRdb reworked the 5' RACE reads into one entry per CDR3 protein, no DNA. The sample is made up of around 150,000 distinct CDR3 sequences, and the top ten hold about 0.37% of it. What these receptors recognize is not known. Sequencing was performed on naive CXCR3+ CD8+ T cells from blood. Specified subset: CD45RO-CCR7+CD27+CD95- naive CD8+ T cells expressing CXCR3 (TNR3+). The origin of the receptors is a human donor in good health. Some clones in this sample may be carry-over from other donors' samples.

The chain employs TRBV21-1 and TRBJ2-5; TCRdb picks TRBD1, but there is no DNA to check that call. TRBV21-1 is reported as a pseudogene. The length of the CDR3 is 16 residues. The CDR3 here is CASSKGDRTLQETQYF.

This chain links TRBV7-9 with TRBJ2-5; TCRdb calls TRBD1, which cannot be checked without DNA. The CDR3 runs 14 residues. The germline V gene encodes CDR1 SEHNR and CDR2 FQNEAQ (reference sequence). CDR3 protein: CASSSGQGRETQYF.

The chain carries TRBV29-1 and TRBJ2-7. The CDR3 is 13 amino acids. The germline gives CDR1 SQVTM, CDR2 ANQGSEA. CDR3 region: CSASDGTSYEQYF.

The V and J genes are TRBV20-1 and TRBJ2-7; TCRdb's D call of TRBD1 is untestable without DNA. From germline, CDR1 is DFQATT and CDR2 SNEGSKA (reference sequence). The CDR3 runs to 14 residues. CDR3 amino acids: CSARDRDRSYEQYF.

This chain joins TRBV20-1 and TRBJ2-7; TCRdb reports TRBD1, a call that lacks DNA to check it against. The germline CDR1 and CDR2 sequences are DFQATT and SNEGSKA (reference sequence). The CDR3 runs to 16 residues. CDR3 loop: CSARGVGAKIYDEQYF.